This T cell receptor beta chain derives from a study of radiotherapy plus CTLA-4 blockade in lung cancer. Only in-frame clones appear in the TCRdb table, and some are missing; sequencing was by immunoSEQ multiplex PCR. The sample yields 40,000 to 60,000 clones, approximately 86% seen once. Germline values: CDR1 SQVTM, CDR2 ANQGSEA. The CDR3 consists of 13 residues. Trimming took off 8 bases at V and 0 bases at J, with 11 bases between the two ends. The material was peripheral blood, obtained from a patient treated with radiotherapy plus ipilimumab. The chain uses TRBV29-1 and TRBJ2-1; a weak D match, TRBD1 (6 bases). The clonotype comes from a human donor with non-small cell lung cancer that progressed on radiotherapy plus ipilimumab. Some clones in this sample may be carry-over from other donors' samples. The DNA of the CDR3 is TGCAGCCATAGGGGGAGCTCCTACAATGAGCAGTTCTTC. Its translation is CSHRGSSYNEQFF.